This TCR beta chain is from a study of blood T cell repertoires in COVID-19. Study details: PBMCs, B-cell-depleted T cells, or T cells provided the cDNA or gDNA that made up the material.

Trimming took 0 bases from V and 2 from J; bases not matched to a gene: 14. From germline, CDR1 is SGHVS and CDR2 FNYEAQ. The length of the CDR3 is 19 residues. TCRdb's copy holds only in-frame clones and misses some; the assay was immunoSEQ multiplex PCR. The sample has 70,000 to 90,000 clones; 65% to 90% are singletons. V and J are TRBV7-6 and TRBJ2-3, with TRBD1 matching 7 bases. The clonotype comes from a man between 60 and 75 years old with acute or convalescent COVID-19. Input material: peripheral blood. The CDR3 DNA reads as TGTGCCAGCAGCTTAGCGTCTGTCGACAGGGTCGGAGCCACAGATACGCAGTATTTT. Its translation is CASSLASVDRVGATDTQYF. The full variable domain, with the rest looked up from reference TRBV7-6 and TRBJ2-3, is GAGVSQSPRYKVTKRGQDVALRCDPISGHVSLYWYRQALGQGPEFLTYFNYEAQQDKSGLPNDRFSAERPEGSISTLTIQRTEQRDSAMYRCASSLASVDRVGATDTQYFGPGTRLTVL.